A selection of T cell receptor beta chains follows, all from one sample in a study of beta chain features in type 1 diabetes. Assay: immunoSEQ multiplex PCR; the TCRdb copy retains only in-frame clones and omits some. The repertoire includes tens of thousands of clones, 55% to 80% of them detected once, and approximately 0.3% sits in the top ten. The sample consisted of stem cell memory CD4+ T cells from blood. All receptors come from a woman aged 25 to 39 with type 1 diabetes. Each CDR3 is given with its conserved first and last residue. The D gene is left open where the match is weak. The listing skips clone size in some rows; elsewhere it reads once, few, many or a size class.

len,abundance,d_gene,v_gene,j_gene,CDR3aa,CDR3nt
18,-,-,TRBV28,TRBJ2-4,CASSSYSSVVRAKNIQYF,TGTGCCAGCAGTTCTTACTCTTCCGTGGTACGGGCCAAAAACATTCAGTACTTC
15,few,TRBD2,TRBV11-1,TRBJ2-1,CASSFTSGIYNEQFF,TGTGCCAGCAGCTTTACTAGCGGGATTTACAATGAGCAGTTCTTC
14,-,TRBD1,TRBV6-4,TRBJ1-2,CASSARQGSYGYTF,TGTGCCAGCAGTGCTAGACAGGGAAGCTATGGCTACACCTTC
16,-,TRBD2,TRBV9,TRBJ2-1,CASSALAGGSYNEQFF,TGTGCCAGCAGCGCGCTAGCGGGTGGCTCCTACAATGAGCAGTTCTTC
14,-,TRBD1,TRBV27,TRBJ1-5,CASQGQGRGQPQHF,TGTGCCAGCCAGGGACAGGGCCGGGGTCAGCCCCAGCATTTT
10,-,-,TRBV20-1,TRBJ2-1,CSASSNEQFF,TGCAGTGCTAGCAGTAATGAGCAGTTCTTC
12,-,-,TRBV6-1,TRBJ1-5,CASSGRGLSQHF,TGTGCCAGCAGTGGGAGGGGTTTGTCCCAGCATTTT
14,-,-,TRBV11-2,TRBJ2-3,CASSLGLTDATQYF,TGTGCCAGCAGCTTAGGCCTAACAGATGCTACGCAGTATTTT
15,-,TRBD2,TRBV18,TRBJ2-7,CASSFTSGRPYEQYF,TGTGCCAGCTCATTCACTAGCGGGAGGCCCTACGAGCAGTACTTC
12,-,-,TRBV5-1,TRBJ1-2,CASSLDASGYTF,TGCGCCAGCAGCTTGGACGCGAGCGGCTACACCTTC
14,-,TRBD2,TRBV28,TRBJ2-1,CAIRTSGMGNEQFF,TGTGCCATCCGAACTAGCGGGATGGGCAATGAGCAGTTCTTC
14,-,-,TRBV5-6,TRBJ1-1,CASSFAGTNTEAFF,TGTGCCAGCAGCTTTGCGGGGACGAACACTGAAGCTTTCTTT